Listed below are T cell receptor beta chains from one sample, sequenced in a study of T cell responses to AZD1222 COVID-19 vaccine. Measured with immunoSEQ multiplex PCR; TCRdb has only the in-frame clones, and not every one. The table lists 75,000 to 85,000 clones, roughly 87% of them singletons. Material: peripheral blood, obtained 28 days after the second AZD1222 dose. These receptors were collected from an adult who received the AZD1222 COVID-19 vaccine. Each CDR3 is given with its conserved first and last residue. D genes are given only for firm matches. Some rows have no size entry. The others give once, few or many, or a class for an expanded clone.

TRBJ1-2 TRBV6-2/TRBV6-3 few . CASSTIYGYTF TGTGCCAGCAGTACTATCTATGGCTACACCTTC
TRBJ1-4 TRBV18 . TRBD1 CASSPTRSGGVNEKLFF TGTGCCAGCTCACCCACCCGATCAGGGGGTGTTAATGAAAAACTGTTTTTT
TRBJ1-1 TRBV7-9 . . CASSLRDNTEAFF TGTGCCAGCAGCTTACGGGATAACACTGAAGCTTTCTTT
TRBJ1-2 TRBV5-4 . . CASSLGHRNYGYTF TGTGCCAGCAGCTTGGGCCACCGTAACTATGGCTACACCTTC
TRBJ2-7 TRBV7-9 . TRBD1 CASSLGYGTGNYEQYF TGTGCCAGCAGCTTAGGGTATGGGACAGGGAACTACGAGCAGTACTTC
TRBJ1-1 TRBV9 . . CASSVDSATEAFF TGTGCCAGCAGCGTCGACAGTGCGACTGAAGCTTTCTTT
TRBJ1-2 TRBV30 . . CAWSVAREYGYTF TGTGCCTGGAGTGTCGCCAGGGAGTATGGCTACACCTTC
TRBJ1-1 TRBV7-9 . . CASSPVTGVNTEAFF TGTGCCAGCAGCCCCGTCACGGGTGTAAACACTGAAGCTTTCTTT
TRBJ1-6 TRBV18 . TRBD1 CASSPKGTGVRSPLHF TGTGCCAGCTCACCAAAAGGGACAGGGGTTCGGTCACCCCTCCACTTT
TRBJ1-5 TRBV6-2/TRBV6-3 . TRBD1 CASSWDRGIYSNQPQHF TGTGCCAGCAGTTGGGACAGGGGGATCTATAGCAATCAGCCCCAGCATTTT
TRBJ1-3 TRBV7-9 . TRBD1 CASSSEPGTGGFSGNTIYF TGTGCCAGCAGCTCGGAACCCGGGACAGGGGGCTTTTCGGGAAACACCATATATTTT
TRBJ2-7 TRBV27 . . CASSLSSGPAYEQYF TGTGCCAGCAGTTTATCGAGCGGACCAGCCTACGAGCAGTACTTC
TRBJ1-2 TRBV9 . . CASSPTGGFNYGYTF TGTGCCAGCAGCCCCACCGGGGGGTTCAACTATGGCTACACCTTC
TRBJ1-4 TRBV4-2 . . CASSQEPDPDEKLFF TGTGCCAGCAGCCAAGAACCGGATCCGGATGAAAAACTGTTTTTT
TRBJ1-2 TRBV28 . TRBD1 CASISGQGMGGYTF TGTGCCAGCATCTCGGGACAGGGTATGGGTGGCTACACCTTC
TRBJ2-7 TRBV11-2 . TRBD1 CASSFTGGYEQYF TGTGCCAGCAGCTTTACAGGGGGTTACGAGCAGTACTTC
TRBJ1-5 TRBV7-3 . . CASINGDPLSNQPQHF TGTGCCAGCATCAACGGGGATCCGCTAAGCAATCAGCCCCAGCATTTT
TRBJ2-6 TRBV7-9 . TRBD1 CASSSGTGGSGANVLTF TGTGCCAGCAGCTCCGGGACAGGGGGCTCTGGGGCCAACGTCCTGACTTTC
TRBJ2-5 TRBV7-6 . . CASSLDVGGRARETQYF TGTGCCAGCAGCTTAGACGTGGGGGGCAGGGCTCGAGAGACCCAGTACTTC
TRBJ2-7 TRBV3-1/TRBV3-2 . . CASSQRGQREQYF TGTGCCAGCAGCCAGCGGGGCCAGAGGGAGCAGTACTTC
TRBJ2-3 TRBV6-2/TRBV6-3 . . CASSSPTDVGAVTDTQYF TGTGCCAGCAGTTCCCCTACTGACGTGGGGGCCGTCACAGATACGCAGTATTTT
TRBJ2-7 TRBV19 . . CASSIAGGRYEQYF TGTGCCAGTAGTATAGCGGGGGGCAGATACGAGCAGTACTTC